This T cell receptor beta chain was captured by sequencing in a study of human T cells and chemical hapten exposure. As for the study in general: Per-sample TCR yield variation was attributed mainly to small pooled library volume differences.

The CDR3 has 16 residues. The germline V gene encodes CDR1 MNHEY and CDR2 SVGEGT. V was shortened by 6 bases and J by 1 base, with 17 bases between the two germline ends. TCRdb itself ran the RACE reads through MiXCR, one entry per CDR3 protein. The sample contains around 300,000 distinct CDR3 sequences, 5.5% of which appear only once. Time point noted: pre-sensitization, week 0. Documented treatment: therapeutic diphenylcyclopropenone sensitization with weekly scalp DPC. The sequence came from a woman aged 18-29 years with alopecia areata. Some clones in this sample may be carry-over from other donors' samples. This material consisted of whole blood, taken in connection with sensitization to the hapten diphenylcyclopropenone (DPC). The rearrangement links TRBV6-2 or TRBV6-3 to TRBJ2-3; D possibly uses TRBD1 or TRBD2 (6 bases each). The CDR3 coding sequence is TGTGCCAGCAGCGAACAACGGGGGCGCGGCACAGATACGCAGTATTTT. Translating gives CASSEQRGRGTDTQYF.